Each of the 9 T cell receptor beta chains below was sequenced from the same sample in a study of response to subunit inactivated influenza vaccine. TCRdb recomputed calls from the RT-PCR reads with MiXCR, one row per CDR3 protein. The sample has around 580,000 distinct CDR3 sequences; about 15% are singletons. Specimen: PBMCs from blood, collected 11 to 12 days after vaccination. These receptors came from a man in his fifties or sixties who received an inactivated influenza vaccine.

This chain connects TRBV3-1 to TRBJ2-7; 11 bases match TRBD2. The CDR3 covers 15 residues. Trimming cost V 6 bases and J 7 bases; bases outside gene matches: 11. Germline lookup yields CDR1 LGHDT and CDR2 YNNKEL (reference sequence). The CDR3 bases are TGTGCCAGCAGGAGCACTAGCGGGAGCACGGGGGAGCAGTACTTC. Translation gives CASRSTSGSTGEQYF.

The genes are TRBV19 and TRBJ2-2; possibly TRBD1 for D (5 bases). The CDR3 is 13 amino acids. CDR1 is LNHDA, CDR2 SQIVND, per germline (reference sequence). V gave up 9 bases and J gave up 2 bases, with 10 bases separating them. CDR3 in DNA: TGTGCCAGCCGGACATTAAACACCGGGGAGCTGTTTTTT. This encodes CASRTLNTGELFF.

There are a few counts of this clonotype. This sequence joins TRBV20-1 and TRBJ2-5; TRBD2 matches at 11 bases. The CDR3 consists of 13 residues. V lost 6 bases and J lost 9; bases outside the gene matches: 9. The germline V gene encodes CDR1 DFQATT and CDR2 SNEGSKA (reference sequence). CDR3 in DNA: TGCAGTGCGCGACTAGCGGGGCTGAGGTCCCAGTACTTC. This sequence encodes CSARLAGLRSQYF.

This clonotype was observed a few times. This sequence joins TRBV7-9 and TRBJ2-3; D is perhaps TRBD1 or TRBD2 (7 bases each). Trimming stripped 2 bases from V and 5 bases from J, with 11 bases between. The CDR3 contains 14 residues. Germline V gene sequence: CDR1 SEHNR, CDR2 FQNEAQ (reference sequence). CDR3 nucleotide sequence: TGTGCCAGCAGCTTAACCAGGGGGGGAGATACGCAGTATTTT. Protein: CASSLTRGGDTQYF.

J is TRBJ2-1 and V is TRBV5-1; TRBD2 aligns across 8 bases. Trimming cost V 4 bases and J 6 bases; bases outside gene matches: 12. This CDR3 spans 16 amino acids. Per germline, CDR1 SGHRS and CDR2 YFSETQ. The CDR3 here is CASSTPAGDGINEQFF. CDR3 bases: TGCGCCAGCAGCACTCCAGCGGGGGACGGGATCAATGAGCAGTTCTTC.

This clonotype has more than one count but fewer than ten. The chain carries TRBV20-1 and TRBJ2-5; TRBD1 matches 11 bases. The CDR3 contains 13 residues. The V gene end was trimmed by 8 bases and the J gene end by 5 bases; junction bases not matched to a gene: 7. Germline CDR1 is DFQATT and CDR2 is SNEGSKA (reference sequence). Written as DNA, the CDR3 is TGCAGTACCGGACAGGGGGCCGGTGAGACCCAGTACTTC. This codes for CSTGQGAGETQYF.

This clonotype was recorded a few times. This sequence joins TRBV7-8 and TRBJ1-1; TRBD1 is a possible D gene (5 bases). There are 14 residues in the CDR3. V shed 4 bases and J shed 10 bases, with 19 bases lying between them. The germline CDR1 and CDR2 sequences are SGHVS and FQNEAQ. CDR3 amino acids: CASSSAHRLGGAFF. The DNA of the CDR3 is TGTGCCAGCAGCTCAGCCCACAGGCTGGGGGGAGCTTTCTTT.

This clonotype was counted a few times. The gene calls are TRBV6-6 and TRBJ2-3; D unclear. V was shortened by 0 bases and J by 4 bases, with 5 bases between the two germline ends. The germline V gene has CDR1 MNHNY and CDR2 SVGAGI (reference sequence). The CDR3 totals 13 residues. For the CDR3, the DNA is TGTGCCAGCAGTTACTCCGAGTCAGATACGCAGTATTTT. Translation: CASSYSESDTQYF.

The chain carries TRBV7-3 and TRBJ1-1; D may be TRBD1 (6 bases). Germline CDR1 is SGHTA and CDR2 is FQGTGA. CDR3 length: 13 residues. Trimming shortened V by 5 bases and J by 4 bases, and 11 bases separated the two germline ends. The chain's CDR3 is CASSQDSVTEAFF. CDR3 sequence (DNA): TGTGCCAGCAGCCAGGACAGTGTCACTGAAGCTTTCTTT.